This T cell receptor (beta chain) comes out of a study of cytomegalovirus exposure and HLA in healthy donors. About the research overall: In a previous analysis, around 120 million unique TCR beta sequences were found from about 179 million T cells. Study results and caveats: Common viral pathogens (according to a later analysis) appeared linked to several of the most significant clusters. Through in vitro validation, a few CMV-associated chains were shown to be specific for CMV antigens. Most TCR sequences were rare, but some public TCRs occurred in many donors.

This clone has only a few counts. No antigen is known for it. 60 Vbeta and 13 Jbeta primers were used in PCR. Data came from immunoSEQ multiplex PCR; TCRdb stores just in-frame clones and leaves some out. Of fewer than 150,000 clones detected, about 80% appear once; the ten largest clones hold 6.5% to 8%. The V gene's germline CDR1 is GTSNPN and CDR2 SVGIG (reference sequence). With V trimmed by 6 bases and J by 2 bases, 5 bases remained unmatched. CDR3 length: 14 residues. J is TRBJ1-3 and V is TRBV30; 9 bases match TRBD1. This TCR was recovered from a man aged 40-49 years in good health and CMV-seropositive. Sample: PBMCs. Here the CDR3 reads CACNRGQTGNTIYF. Written as DNA, the CDR3 is TGTGCCTGTAACAGGGGGCAAACTGGAAACACCATATATTTT.